This passage covers 32 T cell receptor beta chains from one sample sequenced in a study of T cell responses to AZD1222 COVID-19 vaccine. TCRdb's copy holds only in-frame clones and misses some; the assay was immunoSEQ multiplex PCR. The table shows 90,000 to 110,000 clones, with roughly 88% occurring only once. Material: peripheral blood, obtained on day 0 of AZD1222 vaccination. The receptors were gathered from an adult in good health.

J is TRBJ1-1 and V is TRBV6-1; tentative D call: TRBD1 (5 bases). Germline loops: CDR1 MNHNS, CDR2 SASEGT. The CDR3 has 12 amino acids. Trimming stripped 3 bases from V and 9 bases from J, with 11 bases between. The CDR3 region has the DNA TGTGCCAGCAGTGAGGGGACGGTGAAAGCTTTCTTT. Its protein product is CASSEGTVKAFF.

This clone was observed a single time. The rearrangement links TRBV19 to TRBJ2-7; TRBD1 might be the D (6 bases). Per the germline V gene, CDR1 is LNHDA and CDR2 is SQIVND (reference sequence). The germline V and J ends were trimmed by 6 bases and 1 base, with 10 bases remaining between them. The CDR3 totals 13 residues. CDR3 in DNA: TGTGCCAGTAGCCCACAGGGTTCCTACGAGCAGTACGTC. It encodes CASSPQGSYEQYV.

This clone has just one count. This chain joins TRBV5-1 and TRBJ1-1, with D possibly matching TRBD1 (5 bases). Germline V CDR1 and CDR2: SGHRS, YFSETQ. The V end was cut by 4 bases, the J end by 5 bases, with 24 bases between. The CDR3 loop spans 17 amino acids. The CDR3 coding sequence is TGCGCCAGCAGCCCCTCCCCGGGGGGGTATGCGGTAACTGAAGCTTTCTTT. As protein: CASSPSPGGYAVTEAFF.

This clone was recorded only once. The rearrangement uses TRBV4-1 and TRBJ2-7; no firm D call. The germline CDR1 and CDR2 sequences are MGHRA and YSYEKL. Deletions cut 1 base from V and 4 bases from J, with 11 bases between. CDR3 size: 14 residues. The CDR3 loop is CASSQAGSQYEQYF. The CDR3 DNA reads as TGCGCCAGCAGCCAAGCCGGGTCCCAATACGAGCAGTACTTC.

The rearrangement joins TRBV10-3 to TRBJ2-2; 11 bases are shared with TRBD2. The CDR3 sequence is 16 residues long. The V and J ends lost 6 bases and 4 bases, in that order; junction bases with no gene match: 7. Germline values: CDR1 ENHRY, CDR2 SYGVKD. The CDR3 DNA reads as TGTGCCATCAGGCCGACTAGCGGGGATAGCACCGGGGAGCTGTTTTTT. It translates to CAIRPTSGDSTGELFF.

The chain couples TRBV30 to TRBJ2-2; TRBD2 is a possible D gene (5 bases). CDR3 size: 12 residues. Per germline, CDR1 GTSNPN and CDR2 SVGIG (reference sequence). V was trimmed by 4 bases and J by 6 bases, leaving 9 bases between them. CDR3 residues: CAWKTRAGELFF. CDR3 in DNA: TGTGCCTGGAAAACGCGGGCCGGGGAGCTGTTTTTT. Variable domain in full (rest from reference TRBV30 and TRBJ2-2): SQTIHQWPATLVQPVGSPLSLECTVEGTSNPNLYWYRQAAGRGLQLLFYSVGIGQISSEVPQNLSASRPQDRQFILSSKKLLLSDSGFYLCAWKTRAGELFFGEGSRLTVL.

The V and J genes are TRBV18 and TRBJ1-2; 9 bases align to TRBD1. Germline CDR1 reads KGHSH; CDR2 reads LQKENI. This CDR3 is built from 16 residues. Trimming at V came to 4 bases and at J to 7 bases, leaving 13 bases not matched to a gene. CDR3 coding DNA: TGTGCCAGCTCACAAAGTCCCGGGACAGGGATTGGTGGCTACACCTTC. Its translation is CASSQSPGTGIGGYTF.

The rearrangement links TRBV6-2 or TRBV6-3 to TRBJ1-6; 11 bases align to TRBD1. CDR1 is MNHEY, CDR2 SVGEGT, per germline. This CDR3 is 15 amino acids long. The V and J ends lost 5 bases and 6 bases, in that order; junction bases with no gene match: 3. The CDR3 coding sequence is TGTGCCAGCAGTCGCGGGACAGGGGGTAATTCACCCCTCCACTTT. Translated, it gives CASSRGTGGNSPLHF.

CDR3 coding DNA: TGTGCCAGTGCCAGGGGGAACACTGAAGCTTTCTTT. Amino acid sequence: CASARGNTEAFF. The rearrangement joins TRBV5-4 to TRBJ1-1, with D possibly TRBD1 on 6 matching bases. The CDR3 runs to 12 residues. Germline loops: CDR1 SGHNT, CDR2 YYREEE (reference sequence). Deletions cut 8 bases from V and 1 base from J, with 9 bases between.

This rearrangement joins TRBV7-2 to TRBJ2-2, with D possibly matching TRBD1 (5 bases). Germline CDR1 SGHTA, CDR2 FQGNSA. V was pared by 2 bases and J by 0 bases, with 10 bases between. This CDR3 is 16 amino acids long. CDR3 sequence: CASSLLRTPNTGELFF. CDR3 in DNA: TGTGCCAGCAGCTTATTACGGACACCGAACACCGGGGAGCTGTTTTTT.

This rearrangement joins TRBV4-1 to TRBJ2-2; tentative D call: TRBD1 (6 bases). Per the germline V gene, CDR1 is MGHRA and CDR2 is YSYEKL. Trimming removed 0 bases from V and 6 bases from J, with 8 bases in between. The length of the CDR3 is 14 residues. The CDR3, as DNA: TGCGCCAGCAGCCAAGAAGGGGGTGCCGGGGAGCTGTTTTTT. Protein sequence: CASSQEGGAGELFF.

V and J are TRBV14 and TRBJ2-7; 13 nucleotides agree with TRBD2. V shed 1 base and J 0 bases; nucleotides not matched to a gene: 6. The CDR3 is made up of 18 amino acids. From germline, CDR1 is SGHDN and CDR2 FVKESK. The CDR3 DNA follows: TGTGCCAGCAGCCAAGCACTAGCGGGAGGGTCAATCTCCTACGAGCAGTACGTC. As protein: CASSQALAGGSISYEQYV.

This chain's CDR3 is CASSDLGDRNQPQHF. DNA of the CDR3: TGTGCCAGCAGTGATCTAGGTGATCGCAATCAGCCCCAGCATTTT. The rearrangement joins TRBV2 to TRBJ1-5; D call uncertain. This CDR3 contains 15 residues. Trimming cost V 3 bases and J 2 bases, with 11 bases left between them. CDR1 and CDR2 from the germline V gene are SNHLY and FYNNEI. Full variable domain (missing parts from reference TRBV2 and TRBJ1-5): EPEVTQTPSHQVTQMGQEVILRCVPISNHLYFYWYRQILGQKVEFLVSFYNNEISEKSEIFDDQFSVERPDGSNFTLKIRSTKLEDSAMYFCASSDLGDRNQPQHFGDGTRLSIL.

V and J are TRBV11-2 and TRBJ1-1, with a possible D match to TRBD1 (5 bases). The CDR3 extends over 13 amino acids. V lost 5 bases and J 3 bases, leaving 10 bases between the germline ends. Germline V gene data show CDR1 as SGHAT and CDR2 as FQNNGV. The CDR3 DNA sequence: TGTGCCAGCAGCGCCTGGGGGTACACTGAAGCTTTCTTT. This translates into CASSAWGYTEAFF.

This chain joins TRBV7-2 and TRBJ2-7; D possibly matches TRBD1 or TRBD2 (6 bases each). The CDR3 contains 14 residues. CDR1 is SGHTA, CDR2 FQGNSA, per germline. V was shortened by 1 base and J by 0 bases, with 7 bases between the two germline ends. The CDR3 DNA follows: TGTGCCAGCAGCTTAGGGGGGGCCTCCTACGAGCAGTACTTC. Protein sequence: CASSLGGASYEQYF. The variable domain in full, completed from reference TRBV7-2 and TRBJ2-7, reads GAGVSQSPSNKVTEKGKDVELRCDPISGHTALYWYRQSLGQGLEFLIYFQGNSAPDKSGLPSDRFSAERTGGSVSTLTIQRTQQEDSAVYLCASSLGGASYEQYFGPGTRLTVT.

The rearrangement uses TRBV14 and TRBJ1-1; possible D gene TRBD1, 5 bases. The germline CDR1 and CDR2 sequences are SGHDN and FVKESK. The V end lost 2 bases, the J end lost 5 bases, and 12 bases lay between the germline ends. The CDR3 extends over 14 amino acids. CDR3: CASSQRHRGTEAFF. As DNA, the CDR3 is TGTGCCAGCAGCCAACGACACCGGGGGACTGAAGCTTTCTTT.

J is TRBJ1-2 and V is TRBV19; TRBD1 agrees at 12 bases. CDR1 is LNHDA, CDR2 SQIVND, per germline (reference sequence). J was trimmed by 8 bases and V by 5 bases; bases with no gene match: 3. The CDR3 loop spans 13 amino acids. The CDR3 nucleotides are TGTGCCAGTAGTCCAGGGACAGGGGGCGGCTACACCTTC. This translates into CASSPGTGGGYTF.

The V gene is TRBV30, the J gene TRBJ2-5; perhaps D is TRBD1 or TRBD2 (5 bases each). Germline CDR1 is GTSNPN and CDR2 is SVGIG (reference sequence). Between the trimmed V and J ends, which lost 2 bases and 2 bases, there was a span of 12 bases. The CDR3 has 14 amino acids. The CDR3 DNA follows: TGTGCCTGGAGTCCCGGGACGACTCAAGAGACCCAGTACTTC. Amino acids: CAWSPGTTQETQYF.

The chain combines TRBV19 with TRBJ1-2, with unresolved D. The CDR3 extends over 10 amino acids. Between the trimmed V and J ends, which lost 7 bases and 9 bases, there was a span of 9 bases. Germline values: CDR1 LNHDA, CDR2 SQIVND (reference sequence). This CDR3 is CASMGFSYTF. CDR3 DNA sequence: TGTGCCAGTATGGGTTTCAGCTACACCTTC.

As for this clone: Different DNA sequences within this sample yield the same CDR3. The rearrangement links TRBV18 to TRBJ1-5; TRBD1 is a possible D gene (6 bases). The CDR3 runs 16 residues. Germline values: CDR1 KGHSH, CDR2 LQKENI. Between the trimmed V and J ends, which lost 2 bases and 2 bases, there was a span of 13 bases. CDR3 sequence (DNA): TGTGCCAGCTCACCATCCGCTAGGGGGGGCAATCAGCCCCAGCATTTT. Amino acid sequence: CASSPSARGGNQPQHF.

The rearrangement links TRBV7-6 to TRBJ2-2, with 7 bases fitting TRBD2. This CDR3 is built from 16 residues. V gave up 2 bases and J gave up 2 bases; unmatched junction bases: 5. Germline V gene sequence: CDR1 SGHVS, CDR2 FNYEAQ. DNA for the CDR3: TGTGCCAGCAGCTTAAGGCGGGGGACCAACACCGGGGAGCTGTTTTTT. The encoded protein is CASSLRRGTNTGELFF.

This clone was picked up a small number of times. The chain recombines TRBV5-1 with TRBJ2-2, with 7 bases aligning to TRBD2. Germline V gene sequence: CDR1 SGHRS, CDR2 YFSETQ. Trimming removed 2 bases from V and 3 bases from J; junction bases left unmatched: 7. The CDR3 covers 16 residues. The CDR3 region is CASSFGGWTDTGELFF. The DNA of the CDR3 is TGCGCCAGCAGCTTCGGGGGGTGGACGGACACCGGGGAGCTGTTTTTT. Full variable domain (remainder filled in from reference TRBV5-1 and TRBJ2-2): KAGVTQTPRYLIKTRGQQVTLSCSPISGHRSVSWYQQTPGQGLQFLFEYFSETQRNKGNFPGRFSGRQFSNSRSEMNVSTLELGDSALYLCASSFGGWTDTGELFFGEGSRLTVL.

The chain has TRBV6-5 and TRBJ1-5, with TRBD1 matching 8 bases. Germline-derived CDR1 and CDR2 are MNHEY and SVGAGI. Trimming removed 3 bases from V and 7 bases from J; junction bases left unmatched: 8. This CDR3 is built from 15 residues. CDR3 DNA: TGTGCCAGCAGTTATGGACAGGGCTTGGGACAGCCCCAGCATTTT. The encoded protein is CASSYGQGLGQPQHF.

This clone was observed once. The gene calls are TRBV7-9 and TRBJ2-1; D is unclear. V lost 5 bases to trimming and J lost 6 bases, with 8 bases between them. The CDR3 extends over 12 amino acids. The germline V gene encodes CDR1 SEHNR and CDR2 FQNEAQ (reference sequence). The CDR3 DNA is TGTGCCAGCAGCCTTCGGGCCAATGAGCAGTTCTTC. Its protein product is CASSLRANEQFF.

The chain is built from TRBV28 and TRBJ1-2; tentatively, D is TRBD1 (6 bases). Germline-derived CDR1 and CDR2 are MDHEN and SYDVKM. The CDR3 runs 13 residues. V was pared by 6 bases and J by 1 base, with 9 bases between. The CDR3 coding sequence is TGTGCCAGCAGAGAGGGGGTTAACTATGGCTACACCTTC. Translated, it gives CASREGVNYGYTF.

This clone was recorded once. The chain links TRBV9 to TRBJ2-2; perhaps D is TRBD1 or TRBD2 (5 bases each). CDR3 size: 15 residues. CDR1 is SGDLS and CDR2 is YYNGEE in the germline V gene. The V end lost 4 bases, the J end lost 7 bases, and 17 bases lay between the germline ends. This CDR3 is CASSSQRLGVGELFF. The CDR3 DNA follows: TGTGCCAGCAGCTCTCAGCGGCTAGGGGTCGGGGAGCTGTTTTTT.

The chain links TRBV5-1 to TRBJ1-3, with a possible D match to TRBD1 (6 bases). Germline CDR1 reads SGHRS; CDR2 reads YFSETQ. V dropped 4 bases and J dropped 0 bases, with 11 bases sitting between them. CDR3 size: 15 residues. The DNA for the CDR3 is TGCGCCAGCAGCACGGACAGTTTCTCTGGAAACACCATATATTTT. This sequence encodes CASSTDSFSGNTIYF.

This clone occurred a few times. This rearrangement joins TRBV7-2 to TRBJ1-3; D gene uncertain. V gave up 0 bases and J gave up 2 bases, with 14 bases separating them. CDR1 and CDR2 (germline): SGHTA, FQGNSA. The CDR3 runs to 17 residues. The CDR3 reads CASSLATAFTAGNTIYF. The CDR3 DNA is TGTGCCAGCAGCTTAGCCACAGCATTCACGGCTGGAAACACCATATATTTT.

Remarks on this clone: The same CDR3 is also encoded by other DNA sequences in this sample. The CDR3 region has the DNA TGCGCCAGCAGCTTGGCCGGGGCGAACACTGAAGCTTTCTTT. This gives the protein CASSLAGANTEAFF. The gene calls are TRBV5-1 and TRBJ1-1; tentative D call: TRBD1 (5 bases). Germline loops: CDR1 SGHRS, CDR2 YFSETQ. V was clipped by 0 bases and J by 1 base, with 7 bases between them. The CDR3 runs to 14 residues.

The J gene is TRBJ2-1, the V gene TRBV28; a weak D match, TRBD2 (6 bases). The V end lost 2 bases, the J end lost 9 bases, and 11 bases lay between the germline ends. This CDR3 spans 13 amino acids. Germline V lookup: CDR1 MDHEN, CDR2 SYDVKM. Here the CDR3 reads CASSLIRDFEQFF. The DNA for the CDR3 is TGTGCCAGCAGTTTAATCAGGGACTTTGAGCAGTTCTTC.

This clone occurred once. The chain couples TRBV6-5 to TRBJ2-2, with no clear D. V dropped 1 base and J dropped 1 base, with 7 bases sitting between them. The CDR3 runs 15 residues. Germline V CDR1 and CDR2: MNHEY, SVGAGI. CDR3 in DNA: TGTGCCAGCAGTTACTTGGGTGGGAACACCGGGGAGCTGTTTTTT. Its translation: CASSYLGGNTGELFF.

This chain links TRBV7-2 with TRBJ1-5; D is possibly TRBD1 (6 bases). V was cut by 5 bases and J by 2 bases, with 19 bases left in between. The CDR3 has 17 amino acids. CDR1 is SGHTA and CDR2 is FQGNSA in the germline V gene. For the CDR3, the DNA is TGTGCCAGCAGCACCCGGGACATCCGGTTCGGCAATCAGCCCCAGCATTTT. Protein: CASSTRDIRFGNQPQHF.